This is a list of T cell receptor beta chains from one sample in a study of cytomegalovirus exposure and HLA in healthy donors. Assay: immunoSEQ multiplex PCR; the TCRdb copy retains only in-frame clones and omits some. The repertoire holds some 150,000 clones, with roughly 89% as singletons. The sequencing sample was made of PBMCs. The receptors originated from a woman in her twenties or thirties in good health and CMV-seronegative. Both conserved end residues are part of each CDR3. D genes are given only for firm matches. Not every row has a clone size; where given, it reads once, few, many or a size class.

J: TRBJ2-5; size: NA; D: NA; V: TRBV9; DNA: TGTGCCAGCAGCCCGGACAGACAAGAGACCCAGTACTTC; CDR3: CASSPDRQETQYF
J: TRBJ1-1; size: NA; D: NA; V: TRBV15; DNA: TGTGCCACCAGCAGAGCCCCGGGGGTTGTGGCGACTGAAGCTTTCTTT; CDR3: CATSRAPGVVATEAFF
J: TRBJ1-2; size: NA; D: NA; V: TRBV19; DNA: TGTGCCAGTAGTCCCCCGTCCTCGGGGGGATTAAACTATGGCTACACCTTC; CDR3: CASSPPSSGGLNYGYTF
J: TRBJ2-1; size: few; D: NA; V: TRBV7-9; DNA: TGTGCCAGCAGCTCCCCATGGTCGGAGAGCTCCTACAATGAGCAGTTCTTC; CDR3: CASSSPWSESSYNEQFF
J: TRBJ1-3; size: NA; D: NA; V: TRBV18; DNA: TGTGCCAGCTCACCTCTCGGCCGCCAGGGGGGAAACACCATATATTTT; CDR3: CASSPLGRQGGNTIYF
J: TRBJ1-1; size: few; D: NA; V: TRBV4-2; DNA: TGTGCCAGCAGCCAAGATAGCGGGGAGGGCAGCCCCAATGCGAACACTGAAGCTTTCTTT; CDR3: CASSQDSGEGSPNANTEAFF
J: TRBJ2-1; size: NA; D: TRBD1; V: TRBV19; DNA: TGTGCCAGTAGTATAGGGGGACAGGCAAACAATGAGCAGTTCTTC; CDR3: CASSIGGQANNEQFF
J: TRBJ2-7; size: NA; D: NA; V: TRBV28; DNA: TGTGCCAGCAGTTTTAAAGAATTCCCCTACGAGCAGTACTTC; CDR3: CASSFKEFPYEQYF
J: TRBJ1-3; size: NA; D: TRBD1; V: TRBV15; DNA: TGTGCCACCAGCGCTGACCCCGGGACAGGAGGAAACACCATATATTTT; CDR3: CATSADPGTGGNTIYF
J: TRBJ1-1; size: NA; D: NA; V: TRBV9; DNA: TGTGCCAGCAGCGCCCCCTGGAACACTGAAGCTTTCTTT; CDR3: CASSAPWNTEAFF
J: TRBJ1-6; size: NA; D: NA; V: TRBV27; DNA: TGTGCCAGCAGTCCCTCTGGCAGGGTTTATAATTCACCCCTCCACTTT; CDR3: CASSPSGRVYNSPLHF
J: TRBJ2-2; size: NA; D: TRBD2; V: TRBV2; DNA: TGTGCCAGCAGCGCTGGACTAGCAGCCGGGGAGCTGTTTTTT; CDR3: CASSAGLAAGELFF
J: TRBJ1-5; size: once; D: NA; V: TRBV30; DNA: TGTGCCTGGAGTGGAGCAGGGGATCAGCCCCAGCATTTT; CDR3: CAWSGAGDQPQHF
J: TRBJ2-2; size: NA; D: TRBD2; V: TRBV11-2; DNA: TGTGCCAGCAGCTTAGACGGGACTAGCGATACCGGGGAGCTGTTTTTT; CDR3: CASSLDGTSDTGELFF
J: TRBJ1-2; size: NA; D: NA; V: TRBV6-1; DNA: TGTGCCAGCAGCCCCGGGGGATACTATGGCTACACCTTC; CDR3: CASSPGGYYGYTF
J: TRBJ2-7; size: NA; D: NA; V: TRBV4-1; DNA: TGCGCCAGCAGCCAAGCACGGGGAGTATTTTACGAGCAGTACTTC; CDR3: CASSQARGVFYEQYF
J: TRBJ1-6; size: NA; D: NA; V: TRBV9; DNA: TGTGCCAGCAGCGTAGAAGGGGGTTCACCCCTCCACTTT; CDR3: CASSVEGGSPLHF
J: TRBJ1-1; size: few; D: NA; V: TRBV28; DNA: TGTGCCAGCAAAGAGGGCAGCAACCGGGTGATAACTGAAGCTTTCTTT; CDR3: CASKEGSNRVITEAFF
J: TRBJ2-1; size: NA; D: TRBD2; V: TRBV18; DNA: TGTGCCAGCTCACCACTGACTAGCGTACGGGTCAATGAGCAGTTCTTC; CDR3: CASSPLTSVRVNEQFF
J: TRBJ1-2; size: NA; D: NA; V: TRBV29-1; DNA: TGCAGCGTTGAAGTCCTAGGTTTATATGGCTACACCTTC; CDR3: CSVEVLGLYGYTF
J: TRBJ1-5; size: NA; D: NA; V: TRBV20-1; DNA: TGCAGTGCCCGGAGTAATCAGCCCCAGCATTTT; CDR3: CSARSNQPQHF
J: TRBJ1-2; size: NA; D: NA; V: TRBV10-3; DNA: TGTGCCATCAGTGAGACGAGCTATGGCTACACCTTC; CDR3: CAISETSYGYTF
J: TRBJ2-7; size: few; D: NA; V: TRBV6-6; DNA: TGTGCCAGCAGTTTTAGGGAGTTGCAGTACTTC; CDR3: CASSFRELQYF
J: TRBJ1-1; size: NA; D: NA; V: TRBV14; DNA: TGTGCCAGCAGCCAAGACCAGGGAACTGAAGCTTTCTTT; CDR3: CASSQDQGTEAFF
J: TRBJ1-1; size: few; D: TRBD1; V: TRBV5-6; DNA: TGTGCCAGCAGCTTGACCTTAGGGGGCATGATCGCTGAAGCTTTCTTT; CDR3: CASSLTLGGMIAEAFF
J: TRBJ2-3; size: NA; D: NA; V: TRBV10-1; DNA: TGCGCCAGCAGTGAGTCCATGGGGGCCACCAGCACAGATACGCAGTATTTT; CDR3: CASSESMGATSTDTQYF
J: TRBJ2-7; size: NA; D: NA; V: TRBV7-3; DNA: TGTGCCAGCAGTTTAGGCGGGATGTCCTACGAGCAGTACTTC; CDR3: CASSLGGMSYEQYF